These 19 T cell receptor beta chains were all obtained from the same sample, sequenced in a study of T cells after somatic rescue of genetic block. TCRdb's table, derived via immunoSEQ multiplex PCR, lists solely in-frame clones and lacks some. This table has roughly 65,000 clones, under 95% appearing once. Material for sequencing was peripheral blood mononuclear cells (PBMCs). The source of these receptors is a man aged 40-55 years.

The genes are TRBV4-1 and TRBJ1-2; perhaps TRBD1 as D (5 bases). The CDR3 runs to 16 residues. V lost 4 bases, J lost 2 bases, and 17 bases lay in between. Germline V gene lookup returns CDR1 MGHRA and CDR2 YSYEKL. The CDR3 sequence is CASSRPASRTNYGYTF. CDR3 sequence (DNA): TGCGCCAGCAGCCGTCCGGCAAGTCGGACAAACTATGGCTACACCTTC.

This clone has more than one count but fewer than ten. This chain's CDR3 is CASSKPSGVSGLAGEDEQFF. CDR3 bases: TGTGCCAGCAGCAAACCCTCCGGGGTCTCGGGACTAGCGGGAGAGGATGAGCAGTTCTTC. The V gene is TRBV7-8, the J gene TRBJ2-1; the match to TRBD2 covers 14 bases. The CDR3 covers 20 residues. J was trimmed by 8 bases and V by 5 bases; bases with no gene match: 20. CDR1 is SGHVS, CDR2 FQNEAQ, per germline.

This chain joins TRBV13 and TRBJ1-1, with D possibly matching TRBD1 (5 bases). Trimming removed 1 base at V and 6 bases at J, with 12 bases between. Germline values: CDR1 PRHDT, CDR2 FYEKMQ (reference sequence). This CDR3 comprises 14 residues. CDR3 amino acids: CASSLAPTGPEAFF. The CDR3 nucleotides are TGTGCCAGCAGCTTAGCTCCTACAGGACCTGAAGCTTTCTTT.

This clone has a single count. The V call is TRBV2, the J call TRBJ2-5; 7 bases fit TRBD2. The germline V gene has CDR1 SNHLY and CDR2 FYNNEI. Germline trimming cut 9 bases from V and 3 bases from J; bases unmatched to any gene: 1. This CDR3 region has 11 residues. CDR3 residues: CASAGEETQYF. DNA for the CDR3: TGTGCCAGTGCGGGAGAAGAGACCCAGTACTTC.

The chain has TRBV7-2 and TRBJ1-1; D is undetermined. V was trimmed by 5 bases and J by 0 bases, leaving 10 bases between them. The CDR3 spans 14 residues. Germline V gene sequence: CDR1 SGHTA, CDR2 FQGNSA. DNA of the CDR3: TGTGCCAGCAGCCCCCTACTGCTGAACACTGAAGCTTTCTTT. Residues: CASSPLLLNTEAFF.

The gene calls are TRBV5-4 and TRBJ1-1; D not resolved. The CDR3 has 15 residues. Trimming left V 4 bases short and J 5 bases short, with 18 bases between. The germline gives CDR1 SGHNT, CDR2 YYREEE (reference sequence). The CDR3 spells CASSRIDPRHTEAFF. For the CDR3, the DNA is TGTGCCAGCAGCCGTATTGACCCCAGGCATACTGAAGCTTTCTTT.

This clone has just one count. The chain recombines TRBV6-6 with TRBJ1-1; D uncertain. CDR1 MNHNY and CDR2 SVGAGI come from the germline V gene (reference sequence). The CDR3 loop spans 14 amino acids. The germline V and J ends were trimmed by 2 bases and 6 bases, with 13 bases remaining between them. CDR3 in DNA: TGTGCCAGCAGTTACGACACTTCTCGGGCTGAAGCTTTCTTT. Translation: CASSYDTSRAEAFF.

V usage is TRBV19 and J usage is TRBJ1-1; 8 bases fit TRBD1. The CDR3 sequence is 16 residues long. CDR1 is LNHDA, CDR2 SQIVND, per germline (reference sequence). J was trimmed by 0 bases and V by 7 bases; bases with no gene match: 10. As DNA, the CDR3 is TGTGCCAGTAAGGGACAGGTGAACGTATTGAACACTGAAGCTTTCTTT. Protein: CASKGQVNVLNTEAFF.

This clone is a singleton in its sample. The J gene is TRBJ2-1, the V gene TRBV29-1, with 7 nucleotides matching TRBD1. V dropped 2 bases and J dropped 5; count of bases not matched to a gene: 3. CDR1 is SQVTM and CDR2 is ANQGSEA in the germline V gene. This CDR3 has 13 residues. CDR3 region: CSVERGQHNEQFF. CDR3 nucleotide sequence: TGCAGCGTTGAACGGGGACAGCACAATGAGCAGTTCTTC.

J is TRBJ2-3 and V is TRBV19, with no clear D. Germline lookup yields CDR1 LNHDA and CDR2 SQIVND (reference sequence). Trimming took off 3 bases at V and 6 bases at J, with 10 bases between the two ends. The CDR3 length is 13 residues. The CDR3: CASSMGSLDTQYF. The CDR3 DNA is TGTGCCAGTAGTATGGGTTCGCTGGATACGCAGTATTTT.

The rearrangement links TRBV6-1 to TRBJ1-2; a possible D gene is TRBD1 (5 bases). Looked up from germline, CDR1 is MNHNS and CDR2 is SASEGT. Trimming took 4 bases from V and 8 from J, leaving 14 bases between them. CDR3 size: 13 residues. The CDR3 here is CASSVGRGWGYTF. In DNA, the CDR3 is TGTGCCAGCAGTGTGGGTAGGGGTTGGGGCTACACCTTC.

This clone appeared once. This chain joins TRBV6-6 and TRBJ2-5; 7 bases are shared with TRBD1. V was pared by 1 base and J by 1 base, with 0 bases of the junction left unmatched. The CDR3 is 14 residues long. CDR1 is MNHNY, CDR2 SVGAGI, per germline (reference sequence). The CDR3: CASSYWDSQETQYF. CDR3 nucleotides: TGTGCCAGCAGTTACTGGGACAGCCAAGAGACCCAGTACTTC.

J is TRBJ2-1 and V is TRBV7-9; TRBD1 is a possible D gene (6 bases). V was trimmed by 1 base and J by 5 bases, leaving 6 bases between them. CDR1 and CDR2 from the germline V gene are SEHNR and FQNEAQ (reference sequence). The CDR3 extends over 13 amino acids. Written as DNA, the CDR3 is TGTGCCAGCAGCTTAGGGACAGACAATGAGCAGTTCTTC. This codes for CASSLGTDNEQFF.

For the CDR3, the DNA is TGTGCCAGCAGCTTAAGAGCGGGGGCTAGCACAGATACGCAGTATTTT. This translates into CASSLRAGASTDTQYF. The V gene is TRBV7-2, the J gene TRBJ2-3, with TRBD2 matching over 8 bases. The CDR3 covers 16 residues. The junction had 4 bases not matched to a gene; V was cut back by 2 bases and J by 0 bases. Germline V lookup: CDR1 SGHTA, CDR2 FQGNSA.

This clone was recorded once. V usage is TRBV6-6 and J usage is TRBJ1-5; D is ambiguous. Germline V gene data show CDR1 as MNHNY and CDR2 as SVGAGI (reference sequence). The CDR3 length is 15 residues. V dropped 6 bases and J dropped 2 bases, with 14 bases sitting between them. The DNA of the CDR3 is TGTGCCAGCAGCCGCTCCACTTCTGGCAATCAGCCCCAGCATTTT. This sequence encodes CASSRSTSGNQPQHF.

V and J are TRBV19 and TRBJ1-5; D not resolved. The length of the CDR3 is 15 residues. CDR1 LNHDA and CDR2 SQIVND come from the germline V gene (reference sequence). Trimming left V 6 bases short and J 6 bases short, with 18 bases between. CDR3 loop: CASSVTQDLRQPQHF. CDR3 nucleotides: TGTGCCAGTAGCGTCACCCAGGATCTGCGTCAGCCCCAGCATTTT.

V usage is TRBV9 and J usage is TRBJ2-7, with 8 bases lining up with TRBD2. V shed 3 bases and J 2 bases; nucleotides not matched to a gene: 4. Germline lookup yields CDR1 SGDLS and CDR2 YYNGEE. CDR3 length: 14 amino acids. This CDR3 reads CASSGTSTAYEQYF. The CDR3 nucleotides are TGTGCCAGCAGCGGGACTAGCACTGCCTACGAGCAGTACTTC.

This chain links TRBV27 with TRBJ1-2; possible D gene TRBD1, 5 bases. CDR1 and CDR2 from the germline V gene are MNHEY and SMNVEV (reference sequence). The CDR3 consists of 14 residues. The V end lost 6 bases, the J end lost 4 bases, and 15 bases lay between the germline ends. The CDR3, as DNA: TGTGCCAGCAGAACCGGGACGGAGTCCTATGGCTACACCTTC. Translating it yields CASRTGTESYGYTF.

The gene calls are TRBV18 and TRBJ2-5; D call uncertain. This CDR3 has 13 amino acids. V was shortened by 0 bases and J by 4 bases, with 6 bases between the two germline ends. Germline CDR1 and CDR2: KGHSH and LQKENI. The CDR3 DNA follows: TGTGCCAGCTCACCACCGGTGGGAGAGACCCAGTACTTC. It is translated as CASSPPVGETQYF.